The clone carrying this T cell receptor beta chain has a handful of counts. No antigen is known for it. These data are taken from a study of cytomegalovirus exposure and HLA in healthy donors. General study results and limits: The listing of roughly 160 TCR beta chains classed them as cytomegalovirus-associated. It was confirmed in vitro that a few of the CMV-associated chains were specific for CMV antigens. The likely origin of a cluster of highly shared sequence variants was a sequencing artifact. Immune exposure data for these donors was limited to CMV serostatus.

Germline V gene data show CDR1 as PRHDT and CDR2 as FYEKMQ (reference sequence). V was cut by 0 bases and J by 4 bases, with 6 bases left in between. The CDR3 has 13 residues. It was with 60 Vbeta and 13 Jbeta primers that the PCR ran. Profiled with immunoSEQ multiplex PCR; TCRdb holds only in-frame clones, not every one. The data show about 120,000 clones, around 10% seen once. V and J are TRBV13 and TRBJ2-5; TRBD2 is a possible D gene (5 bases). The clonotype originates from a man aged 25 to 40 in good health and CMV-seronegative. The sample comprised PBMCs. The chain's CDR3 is CASSLGLGETQYF. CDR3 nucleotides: TGTGCCAGCAGCTTAGGACTAGGAGAGACCCAGTACTTC.